This T cell receptor (beta chain) is drawn from a study of shared clonotypes between healthy human individuals. Findings and limits, study-wide: Only blood was sampled, and tissue TCR repertoires likely differ from blood ones. There were few donors, and this limited the genetic and exposure-history diversity represented.

The CDR3 spans 14 residues. From germline, CDR1 is SGHRS and CDR2 YFSETQ. With V trimmed by 4 bases and J by 4 bases, 2 bases remained unmatched. A single count supports this clone. The target antigen is unknown. TCRdb keeps only in-frame clones here, not all; method: immunoSEQ multiplex PCR. The sample contains hundreds of thousands of clones, roughly four fifths of which appear only once. This TCR was sampled from a woman in her thirties or forties in good health. Some clones in this sample may be carry-over from other donors' samples. The chain couples TRBV5-1 to TRBJ2-2, with 9 bases lining up with TRBD2. Sequenced sample: PBMCs. The CDR3 DNA sequence: TGCGCCAGCAGCGCGGGAGGGCTCACCGGGGAGCTGTTTTTT. Amino acids: CASSAGGLTGELFF.